The 19 T cell receptor beta chains presented below share a single source sample, sequenced in a study of beta chain features in type 1 diabetes. Study outcomes and limitations: All four CD4+ subsets of Type 1 diabetes patients contained TCRB CDR3s that were moderately but significantly shorter.

Their antigens remain unidentified. The whole isolated RNA underwent reverse transcription, so sequencing captured expressed TCRB transcripts. Generated by immunoSEQ multiplex PCR, the TCRdb table keeps only in-frame clones and is missing some. The table shows approximately 57,000 clones, with around half occurring only once. The material sequenced was Tregs from blood. These receptors were obtained from a woman in her forties with type 1 diabetes.

This clone was seen more than once but under ten times. The V gene is TRBV16, the J gene TRBJ1-2, with D unclear. Germline loops: CDR1 KGHSY, CDR2 FQNENV. The V and J ends lost 4 bases and 3 bases respectively, with 6 bases between them. The CDR3 is 12 amino acids. The CDR3 loop reads CASSRGDYGYTF. CDR3 bases: TGTGCCAGCAGCCGCGGGGACTATGGCTACACCTTC. The whole variable domain, remainder taken from reference TRBV16 and TRBJ1-2, is GEEVAQTPKHLVRGEGQKAKLYCAPIKGHSYVFWYQQVLKNEFKFLISFQNENVFDETGMPKERFSAKCLPNSPCSLEIQATKLEDSAVYFCASSRGDYGYTFGSGTRLTVV.

This clone was seen just once. The J gene is TRBJ1-1, the V gene TRBV27, with 8 nucleotides matching TRBD1. Germline-derived CDR1 and CDR2 are MNHEY and SMNVEV (reference sequence). The CDR3 is 14 residues long. With V trimmed by 5 bases and J by 5 bases, 7 bases remained unmatched. The CDR3 here is CASSKDRAGTEAFF. CDR3 coding DNA: TGTGCCAGCAGTAAGGACAGGGCGGGGACTGAAGCTTTCTTT.

The rearrangement uses TRBV28 and TRBJ2-7, with TRBD2 matching 9 bases. After removal of 2 bases from V and 2 bases from J, the junction contained 4 bases not matched to a gene. The CDR3 length is 15 residues. The germline V gene has CDR1 MDHEN and CDR2 SYDVKM. The chain's CDR3 is CASSLGGGGTYEQYF. The DNA for the CDR3 is TGTGCCAGCAGTTTAGGCGGGGGGGGAACCTACGAGCAGTACTTC.

This clone was counted only a few times. The V call is TRBV6-5, the J call TRBJ2-7, with TRBD2 as a possible D gene (7 bases). Looked up from germline, CDR1 is MNHEY and CDR2 is SVGAGI. The CDR3 has 14 amino acids. Trimming cost V 6 bases and J 2 bases, with 14 bases left between them. CDR3 sequence (DNA): TGTGCCAGCAGCTCGCGGGGGCGCGCCTACGAGCAGTACTTC. It codes for CASSSRGRAYEQYF.

This clone was seen more than once but under ten times. The chain is built from TRBV5-4 and TRBJ2-5; D perhaps matches TRBD2 (6 bases). V lost 4 bases, J lost 5 bases, and 18 bases lay in between. CDR3 size: 15 residues. Germline values: CDR1 SGHNT, CDR2 YYREEE (reference sequence). In DNA, the CDR3 is TGTGCCAGCAGCGGCGGGACCCCGTCAAGGGAGACCCAGTACTTC. Translating gives CASSGGTPSRETQYF.

This clone was seen a few times. The chain links TRBV19 to TRBJ2-1, with TRBD1 matching 8 bases. This CDR3 contains 16 residues. V lost 3 bases, J lost 0 bases, and 4 bases stayed unmatched. Germline V gene lookup returns CDR1 LNHDA and CDR2 SQIVND (reference sequence). The CDR3 DNA reads as TGTGCCAGTAGTATTCGGACAGGGAGCTCCTACAATGAGCAGTTCTTC. It translates to CASSIRTGSSYNEQFF.

This clone occurred a few times. The chain links TRBV28 to TRBJ1-6; no clear D gene. This CDR3 has 14 amino acids. Germline CDR1 MDHEN, CDR2 SYDVKM. V was shortened by 1 base and J by 7 bases, with 8 bases between the two germline ends. The CDR3 DNA sequence: TGTGCCAGCAGTTTATCCCTGGGCAATTCACCCCTCCACTTT. Translating gives CASSLSLGNSPLHF.

In its sample, this clone was seen a few times. This chain connects TRBV18 to TRBJ2-7; TRBD1 matches 9 bases. Trimming took 3 bases from V and 1 from J; bases not matched to a gene: 4. The length of the CDR3 is 15 residues. Germline V gene lookup returns CDR1 KGHSH and CDR2 LQKENI. The CDR3 sequence is CASSPKQGASYEQYF. DNA of the CDR3: TGTGCCAGCTCACCTAAACAGGGGGCTTCCTACGAGCAGTACTTC.

This chain uses TRBV4-3 with TRBJ1-5; no reliable D call. Trimming removed 0 bases at V and 0 bases at J, with 6 bases between. This CDR3 contains 15 residues. CDR1 LGHNA and CDR2 YSLEER come from the germline V gene. The CDR3 nucleotides read TGCGCCAGCAGCCAAGATTTTAGTAGCAATCAGCCCCAGCATTTT. Translating gives CASSQDFSSNQPQHF.

The chain combines TRBV5-1 with TRBJ2-7; 12 nucleotides agree with TRBD2. Germline CDR1 reads SGHRS; CDR2 reads YFSETQ. This CDR3 is 16 amino acids long. V was clipped by 6 bases and J by 0 bases; unmatched bases: 7. CDR3 region: CASKTSGGTNSYEQYF. As DNA, the CDR3 is TGCGCCAGCAAGACTAGCGGGGGTACCAACTCCTACGAGCAGTACTTC.

The chain's CDR3 is CASSRRGGGKLFF. In DNA, the CDR3 is TGTGCCAGCAGTAGAAGGGGAGGCGGAAAACTGTTTTTT. The gene calls are TRBV7-2 and TRBJ1-4; D perhaps matches TRBD1 (5 bases). The V end was cut by 6 bases, the J end by 10 bases, with 15 bases between. Germline V gene sequence: CDR1 SGHTA, CDR2 FQGNSA. The CDR3 is 13 amino acids.

The J gene is TRBJ1-4, the V gene TRBV10-3; no firm D call. V lost 5 bases and J 5 bases, leaving 9 bases between the germline ends. The CDR3 loop spans 13 amino acids. In germline, CDR1 is ENHRY, CDR2 SYGVKD. CDR3 nucleotides: TGTGCCATCAGTACAGCAGAAAATGAAAAACTGTTTTTT. This codes for CAISTAENEKLFF.

The V gene is TRBV6-4, the J gene TRBJ2-5, with a weak D call TRBD1 (6 bases). This CDR3 spans 13 amino acids. V was trimmed by 4 bases and J by 4 bases, leaving 10 bases between them. Germline V lookup: CDR1 MRHNA, CDR2 SNTAGT. The CDR3 nucleotides read TGTGCCAGCAGTGCTGTCAGGGGAGAGACCCAGTACTTC. It translates to CASSAVRGETQYF.

J is TRBJ1-1 and V is TRBV28, with D hard to call. CDR3 size: 12 residues. V was shortened by 2 bases and J by 7 bases, with 8 bases between the two germline ends. Germline V gene lookup returns CDR1 MDHEN and CDR2 SYDVKM. CDR3 sequence (DNA): TGTGCCAGCAGTTTACGGGAACTTGAAGCTTTCTTT. Protein product: CASSLRELEAFF.

This chain connects TRBV7-2 to TRBJ2-5; possible D gene TRBD2, 5 bases. CDR1 and CDR2 (germline): SGHTA, FQGNSA. This CDR3 is built from 14 residues. Trimming cost V 1 base and J 5 bases, with 11 bases left between them. Here the CDR3 DNA reads TGTGCCAGCAGCTTAGTAGAGGGTTTGGAGACCCAGTACTTC. Encoded protein: CASSLVEGLETQYF.

This clone was observed a few times. The chain combines TRBV6-6 with TRBJ2-1; 8 nucleotides line up with TRBD2. The germline gives CDR1 MNHNY, CDR2 SVGAGI (reference sequence). With 3 bases clipped from V and 7 bases from J, the junction kept 5 bases outside the gene matches. This CDR3 has 14 amino acids. The CDR3 region has the DNA TGTGCCAGCAGTTATGCGGGGGGTGTGAATGAGCAGTTCTTC. Protein: CASSYAGGVNEQFF.

V is TRBV5-6 and J is TRBJ1-1; 7 bases align to TRBD1. The germline V gene encodes CDR1 SGHDT and CDR2 YYEEEE. The CDR3 sequence is 17 residues long. The ends lost 7 bases at V and 7 bases at J; junction bases unmatched: 22. CDR3 region: CASAKPRDSQLPNEAFF. As DNA, the CDR3 is TGTGCCAGCGCTAAGCCCCGGGACAGCCAACTACCTAATGAAGCTTTCTTT.

The genes are TRBV6-5 and TRBJ1-2; no clear D. CDR1 and CDR2 from the germline V gene are MNHEY and SVGAGI. The V and J ends lost 5 bases and 8 bases respectively, with 12 bases between them. This CDR3 region has 12 residues. The CDR3 reads CASSERIGGYTF. CDR3 bases: TGTGCCAGCAGTGAGCGTATCGGGGGCTACACCTTC.

This clone was seen more than once but under ten times. The rearrangement links TRBV10-3 to TRBJ2-2; TRBD2 agrees at 7 bases. V lost 10 bases to trimming and J lost 5 bases; unmatched junction nucleotides: 7. Germline V gene sequence: CDR1 ENHRY, CDR2 SYGVKD. This CDR3 region has 13 residues. CDR3: CATFKAGTGELFF. Written as DNA, the CDR3 is TGTGCCACCTTCAAAGCGGGAACCGGGGAGCTGTTTTTT.